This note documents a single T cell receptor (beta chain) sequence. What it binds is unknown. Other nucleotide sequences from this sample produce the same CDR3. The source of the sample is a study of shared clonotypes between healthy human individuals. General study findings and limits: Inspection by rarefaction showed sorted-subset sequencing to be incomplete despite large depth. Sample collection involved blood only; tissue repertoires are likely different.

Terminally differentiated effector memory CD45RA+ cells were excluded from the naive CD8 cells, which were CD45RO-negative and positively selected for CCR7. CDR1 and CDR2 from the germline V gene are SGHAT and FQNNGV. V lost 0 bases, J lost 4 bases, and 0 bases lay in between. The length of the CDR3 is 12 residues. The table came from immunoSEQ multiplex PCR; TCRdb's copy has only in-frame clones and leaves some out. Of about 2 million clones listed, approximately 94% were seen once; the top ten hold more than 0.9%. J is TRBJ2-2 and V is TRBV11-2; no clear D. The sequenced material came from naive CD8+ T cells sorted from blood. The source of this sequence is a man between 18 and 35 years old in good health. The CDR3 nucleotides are TGTGCCAGCAGCTTAGACACCGGGGAGCTGTTTTTT. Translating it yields CASSLDTGELFF.